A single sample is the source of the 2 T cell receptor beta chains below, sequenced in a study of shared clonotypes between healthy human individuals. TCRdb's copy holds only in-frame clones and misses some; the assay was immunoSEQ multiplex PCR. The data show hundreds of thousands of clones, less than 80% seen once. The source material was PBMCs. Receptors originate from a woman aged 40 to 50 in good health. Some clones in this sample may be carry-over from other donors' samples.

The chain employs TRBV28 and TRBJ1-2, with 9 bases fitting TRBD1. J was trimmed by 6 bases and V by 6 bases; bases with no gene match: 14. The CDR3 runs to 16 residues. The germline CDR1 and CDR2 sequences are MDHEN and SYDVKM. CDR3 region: CASSSPGTGRIDGYTF. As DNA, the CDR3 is TGTGCCAGCAGCTCTCCGGGGACAGGGAGAATCGATGGCTACACCTTC.

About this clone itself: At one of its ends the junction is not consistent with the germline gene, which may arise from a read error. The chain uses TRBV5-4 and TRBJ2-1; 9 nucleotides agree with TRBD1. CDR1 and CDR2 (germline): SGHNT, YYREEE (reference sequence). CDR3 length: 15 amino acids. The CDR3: CASSQGDRVYNEQFF. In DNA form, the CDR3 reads TGCGCCAGCAGCCAAGGGGACAGGGTCTACAATGAGCAGTTCTTC.